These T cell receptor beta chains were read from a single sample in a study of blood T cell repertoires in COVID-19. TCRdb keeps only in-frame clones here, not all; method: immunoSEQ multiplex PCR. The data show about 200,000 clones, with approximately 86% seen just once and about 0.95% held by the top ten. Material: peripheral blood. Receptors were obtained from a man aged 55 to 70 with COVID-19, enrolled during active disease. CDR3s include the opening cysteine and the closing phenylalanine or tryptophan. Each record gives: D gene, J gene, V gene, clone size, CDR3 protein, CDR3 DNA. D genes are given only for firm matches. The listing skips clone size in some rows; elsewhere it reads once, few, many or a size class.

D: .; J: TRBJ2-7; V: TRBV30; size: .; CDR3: CAWSVLPGHYEQYF; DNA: TGTGCCTGGAGTGTACTTCCAGGGCACTACGAGCAGTACTTC
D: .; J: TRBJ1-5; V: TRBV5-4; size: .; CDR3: CASSLDRGNQPQHF; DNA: TGTGCCAGCAGCTTGGACAGGGGCAATCAGCCCCAGCATTTT
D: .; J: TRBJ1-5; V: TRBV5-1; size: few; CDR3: CASSLSGNQPQHF; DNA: TGCGCCAGCAGCTTGTCCGGGAATCAGCCCCAGCATTTT
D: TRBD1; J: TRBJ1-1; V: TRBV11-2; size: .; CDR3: CASSLAGGITEAFF; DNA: TGTGCCAGCAGCTTAGCAGGGGGCATCACTGAAGCTTTCTTT
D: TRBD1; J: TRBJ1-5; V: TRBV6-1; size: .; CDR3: CASRYDRVNQPQHF; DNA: TGTGCCAGCAGGTATGACAGGGTTAATCAGCCCCAGCATTTT
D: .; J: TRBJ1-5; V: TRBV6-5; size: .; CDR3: CASSYGGAGNQPQHF; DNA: TGTGCCAGCAGTTACGGGGGCGCAGGCAATCAGCCCCAGCATTTT
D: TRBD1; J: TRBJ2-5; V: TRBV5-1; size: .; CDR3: CATRTGGEETQYF; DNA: TGCGCCACCCGGACAGGGGGTGAAGAGACCCAGTACTTC
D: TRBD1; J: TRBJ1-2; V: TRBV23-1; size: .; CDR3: CASSRGTGDFYGYTF; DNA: TGCGCCAGCAGTCGGGGGACAGGGGATTTTTATGGCTACACCTTC
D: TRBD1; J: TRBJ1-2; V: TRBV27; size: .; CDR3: CASSKQGGLYGYTF; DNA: TGTGCCAGCAGCAAACAGGGGGGTCTTTATGGCTACACCTTC
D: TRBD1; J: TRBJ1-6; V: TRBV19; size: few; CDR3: CASSPRGIGQGGNSPLHF; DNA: TGTGCCAGTAGTCCCCGAGGGATCGGACAGGGCGGGAATTCACCCCTCCACTTT
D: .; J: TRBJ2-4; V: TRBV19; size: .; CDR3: CASSIAAGKNIQYF; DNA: TGTGCCAGTAGTATAGCGGCAGGGAAAAACATTCAGTACTTC
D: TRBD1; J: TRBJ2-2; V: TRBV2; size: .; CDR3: CASSDGGQGARWLFF; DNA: TGTGCCAGCAGTGACGGGGGACAGGGGGCGAGATGGCTGTTTTTT
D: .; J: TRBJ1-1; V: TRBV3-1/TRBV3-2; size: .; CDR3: CASSHQTGTPNTEAFF; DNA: TGTGCCAGCAGCCATCAAACCGGGACACCAAACACTGAAGCTTTCTTT
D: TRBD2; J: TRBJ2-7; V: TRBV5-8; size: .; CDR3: CASSLRGLPYEQYF; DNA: TGTGCCAGCAGCTTGAGGGGACTACCCTACGAGCAGTACTTC
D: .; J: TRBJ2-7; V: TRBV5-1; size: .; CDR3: CASSRTGNGIYEQYF; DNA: TGCGCCAGCAGCAGAACCGGGAACGGAATATACGAGCAGTACTTC
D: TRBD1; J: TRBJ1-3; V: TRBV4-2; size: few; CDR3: CASSQDRDSSGNTIYF; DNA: TGTGCCAGCAGCCAAGATCGGGACAGCTCTGGAAACACCATATATTTT
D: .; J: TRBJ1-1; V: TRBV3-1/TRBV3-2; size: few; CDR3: CASSQRSPNTEAFF; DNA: TGTGCCAGCAGCCAACGGTCACCGAACACTGAAGCTTTCTTT
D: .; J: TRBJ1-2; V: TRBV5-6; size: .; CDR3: CASSPTHTNYGYTF; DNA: TGTGCCAGCAGCCCGACACATACTAACTATGGCTACACCTTC
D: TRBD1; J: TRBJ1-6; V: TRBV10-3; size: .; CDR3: CAISDPDRVGSPLHF; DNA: TGTGCCATCAGTGATCCGGACAGGGTTGGATCACCCCTCCACTTT
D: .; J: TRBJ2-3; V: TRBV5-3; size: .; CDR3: CARSSPDILVVRDTQYF; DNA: TGTGCCAGAAGCTCCCCCGACATACTAGTCGTGAGAGATACGCAGTATTTT
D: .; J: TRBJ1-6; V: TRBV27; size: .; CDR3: CASSLSSSNNSPLHF; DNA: TGTGCCAGCAGTTTGTCTTCCAGTAATAATTCACCCCTCCACTTT
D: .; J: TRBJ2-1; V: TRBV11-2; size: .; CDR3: CASSLVTINEQFF; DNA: TGTGCCAGCAGCTTAGTCACTATTAATGAGCAGTTCTTC
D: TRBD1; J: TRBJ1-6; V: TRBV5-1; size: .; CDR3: CASSLDSGDRGNSPLHF; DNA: TGCGCCAGCAGCCTGGATAGCGGGGACAGGGGAAATTCACCCCTCCACTTT
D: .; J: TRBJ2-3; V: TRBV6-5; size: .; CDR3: CASSYSEADTQYF; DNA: TGTGCCAGCAGTTACTCGGAGGCCGATACGCAGTATTTT
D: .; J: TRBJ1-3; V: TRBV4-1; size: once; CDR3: CASRGGDSGNTIYF; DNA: TGCGCCAGCCGCGGGGGAGACTCTGGAAACACCATATATTTT
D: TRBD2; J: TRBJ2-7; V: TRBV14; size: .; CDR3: CASSPRGLAGPYEQYF; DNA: TGTGCCAGCAGCCCCCGCGGACTAGCGGGGCCCTACGAGCAGTACTTC
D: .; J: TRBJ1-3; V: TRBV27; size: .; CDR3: CASVGLGGSGNTIYF; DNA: TGTGCCAGCGTTGGCCTCGGGGGTTCTGGAAACACCATATATTTT
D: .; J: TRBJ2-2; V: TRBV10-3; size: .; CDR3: CAISDQGTTGELFF; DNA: TGTGCCATCAGTGACCAGGGGACCACCGGGGAGCTGTTTTTT
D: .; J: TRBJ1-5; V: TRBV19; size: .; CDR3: CASSILGGNQPQHF; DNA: TGTGCCAGTAGTATTTTGGGGGGGAATCAGCCCCAGCATTTT
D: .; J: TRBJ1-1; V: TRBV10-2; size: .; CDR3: CASSEGRAEAFF; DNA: TGCGCCAGCAGTGAGGGGAGAGCTGAAGCTTTCTTT
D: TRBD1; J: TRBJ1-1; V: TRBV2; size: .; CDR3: CASNRQGFTEAFF; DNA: TGTGCCAGCAACCGACAGGGGTTCACTGAAGCTTTCTTT
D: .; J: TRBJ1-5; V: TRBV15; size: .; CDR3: CATSNRDGNQPQHF; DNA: TGTGCCACCAGCAACAGGGACGGCAATCAGCCCCAGCATTTT
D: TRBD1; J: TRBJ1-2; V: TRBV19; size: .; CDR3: CASSGPLGQGADGYTF; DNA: TGTGCCAGTAGTGGGCCCCTGGGGCAGGGGGCCGATGGCTACACCTTC
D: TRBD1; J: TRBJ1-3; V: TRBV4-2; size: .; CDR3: CASSPAGQASGNTIYF; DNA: TGTGCCAGCAGCCCCGCGGGACAGGCCTCTGGAAACACCATATATTTT
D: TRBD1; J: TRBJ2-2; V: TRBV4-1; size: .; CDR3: CASSLQGLLTGELFF; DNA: TGCGCCAGCAGCTTACAGGGGCTACTAACCGGGGAGCTGTTTTTT
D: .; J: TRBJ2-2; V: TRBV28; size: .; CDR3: CASRGATYTGELFF; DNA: TGTGCCAGCAGGGGGGCGACCTACACCGGGGAGCTGTTTTTT
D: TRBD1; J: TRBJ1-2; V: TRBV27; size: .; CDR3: CASSRDRDALSLGYTF; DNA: TGTGCCAGCAGTAGGGACAGGGACGCTTTGTCTCTTGGCTACACCTTC
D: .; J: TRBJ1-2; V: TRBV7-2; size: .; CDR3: CASSLGGGNYGYTF; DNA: TGTGCCAGCAGCTTAGGGGGGGGTAACTATGGCTACACCTTC
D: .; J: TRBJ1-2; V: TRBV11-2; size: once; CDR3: CASSLDASGGGYTF; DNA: TGTGCCAGCAGCTTAGATGCGTCCGGGGGTGGCTACACCTTC
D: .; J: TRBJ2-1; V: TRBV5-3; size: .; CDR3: CARSLSLPSLVSSYNEQFF; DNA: TGTGCCAGAAGCTTGTCCCTACCCTCCCTCGTTAGCTCCTACAATGAGCAGTTCTTC
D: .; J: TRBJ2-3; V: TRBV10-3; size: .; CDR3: CAIGDTGYTDTQYF; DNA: TGTGCCATCGGGGACACCGGATACACAGATACGCAGTATTTT
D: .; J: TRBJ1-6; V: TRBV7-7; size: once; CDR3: CASSLGPQGSNSPLHF; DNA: TGTGCCAGCAGCTTAGGACCGCAGGGGAGTAATTCACCCCTCCACTTT
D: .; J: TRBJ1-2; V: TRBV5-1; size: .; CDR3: CASSLTPAGDTYGYTF; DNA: TGCGCCAGCAGCTTGACGCCGGCAGGGGATACTTATGGCTACACCTTC
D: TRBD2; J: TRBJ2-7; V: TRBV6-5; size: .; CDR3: CASSYSSGGRAYEQYF; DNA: TGTGCCAGCAGTTACTCGAGCGGCGGGAGGGCCTACGAGCAGTACTTC
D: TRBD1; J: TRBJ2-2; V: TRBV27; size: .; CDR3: CASSFGRGPVGELFF; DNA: TGTGCCAGCAGTTTTGGCAGGGGGCCGGTCGGGGAGCTGTTTTTT
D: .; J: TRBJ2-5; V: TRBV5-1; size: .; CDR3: CASSSLQQTSRVETQYF; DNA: TGCGCCAGCAGCTCCCTCCAACAGACAAGCCGCGTTGAGACCCAGTACTTC
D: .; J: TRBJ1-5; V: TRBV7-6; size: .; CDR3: CASSSHLDSTGGNQPQHF; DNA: TGTGCCAGCAGCTCACACCTAGACAGTACTGGGGGCAATCAGCCCCAGCATTTT
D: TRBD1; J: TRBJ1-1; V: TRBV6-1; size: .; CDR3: CASSEVHRGRAEAFF; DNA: TGTGCCAGCAGTGAAGTTCACAGGGGGAGGGCTGAAGCTTTCTTT